These T cell receptor beta chains were read from a single sample in a study of identical twins. TCRdb re-analysed the 5' RACE reads in MiXCR, keeping a single row per CDR3 protein. The sample shows around 250,000 distinct CDR3 sequences, over 9.5% of them seen only once. These data also featured in a second study, about yellow fever vaccine responses in identical twins.

Source material: memory (CD45RO+) T cells sorted from blood. All receptors derive from a woman under 30 in good health. CDR3s include the opening cysteine and the closing phenylalanine or tryptophan. The order of the fields is J gene, V gene, clone size, D gene, CDR3 DNA, CDR3 protein. D genes are given only for firm matches. Not all rows give a size; the values are once, few, many and, for expanded clones, a class.

TRBJ2-7 | TRBV27 | NA | NA | TGTGCCAGCAGTCCGCTGACAGCTACCTACGAGCAGTACTTC | CASSPLTATYEQYF
TRBJ2-1 | TRBV7-2 | many | NA | TGTGCCAGCAGCCTTAGACCATCCTACAATGAGCAGTTCTTC | CASSLRPSYNEQFF
TRBJ2-7 | TRBV7-2 | few | NA | TGTGCCAGCAGCTTAGATTCCGACGAGCAGTACTTC | CASSLDSDEQYF
TRBJ2-5 | TRBV5-1 | many | TRBD2 | TGCGCCAGCAGCGGAACTAGCGGGGGGATGGGAGAGACCCAGTACTTC | CASSGTSGGMGETQYF
TRBJ1-5 | TRBV3-1 | few | NA | TGTGCCAGCAGCCAAGCCGTAAATCAGCCCCAGCATTTT | CASSQAVNQPQHF
TRBJ2-7 | TRBV7-2 | NA | NA | TGTGCCAGCAGCCCAAACGGCCTCCTGGGGCAGTACTTC | CASSPNGLLGQYF
TRBJ2-5 | TRBV20-1 | NA | TRBD2 | TGCAGTGCTAGAAGCGGACTAGCGGGTGGCCCTAGGGAGACCCAGTACTTC | CSARSGLAGGPRETQYF
TRBJ2-7 | TRBV20-1 | few | NA | TGCAGTGCATCGGGGGTGACCTACGAGCAGTACTTC | CSASGVTYEQYF
TRBJ1-2 | TRBV6-2/TRBV6-3 | NA | NA | TGTGCCAGCACACTCGGGACCTATGGCTACACCTTC | CASTLGTYGYTF
TRBJ2-5 | TRBV27 | few | TRBD2 | TGTGCCAGCAGCTTGACTAGCGGGAGGGCCTTGGGGACCCAGTACTTC | CASSLTSGRALGTQYF
TRBJ2-2 | TRBV6-2/TRBV6-3 | NA | NA | TGTGCCAGCAGTTACGGGGAGCGGGACACCGGGGAGCTGTTTTTT | CASSYGERDTGELFF
TRBJ2-4 | TRBV9 | NA | TRBD2 | TGTGCCAGCAGCGTGACGGCGGGGGGTTCCCGAAACATTCAGTACTTC | CASSVTAGGSRNIQYF
TRBJ1-1 | TRBV27 | NA | TRBD1 | TGTGCCAGCAGTTTAACGACAGGGACTGAAGCTTTCTTT | CASSLTTGTEAFF
TRBJ2-3 | TRBV6-1 | few | TRBD1 | TGTGCCAGCAGTCCGGGACAGGTGGTGAGAGATACGCAGTATTTT | CASSPGQVVRDTQYF
TRBJ2-7 | TRBV7-2 | many | NA | TGTGCCAGCAGCTTCGACAGGTACTCCTACGAGCAGTACTTC | CASSFDRYSYEQYF
TRBJ2-1 | TRBV7-2 | many | TRBD1 | TGTGCCAGCAGCACCAGACAGGGTCGGGGTGAGCAGTTCTTC | CASSTRQGRGEQFF
TRBJ1-2 | TRBV29-1 | few | NA | TGCAGCGTTCAGTTCAGGGTCGGCTATGGCTACACCTTC | CSVQFRVGYGYTF
TRBJ2-7 | TRBV2 | NA | NA | TGTGCCAGCAGATTCTCCCAGGGGTCCCACGAGCAGTACTTC | CASRFSQGSHEQYF
TRBJ2-2 | TRBV6-4 | few | TRBD1 | TGTGCCAGCAGTGCCCCTGGACAGGATAACACCGGGGAGCTGTTTTTT | CASSAPGQDNTGELFF
TRBJ2-1 | TRBV9 | few | TRBD2 | TGTGCCAGCATCTGTTTAGCGGGGGGTTACAATGAGCAGTTCTTC | CASICLAGGYNEQFF
TRBJ1-5 | TRBV20-1 | many | NA | TGCAGTGCTAGACAGGGCAATCAGCCCCAGCATTTT | CSARQGNQPQHF
TRBJ2-2 | TRBV15 | few | NA | TGTGCCACCAGCAGAGATACCGACCTCGGGGAGCTGTTTTTT | CATSRDTDLGELFF
TRBJ2-3 | TRBV4-3 | NA | NA | TGCGCCAGCAGCCAAGATCTGGGGGGAGGTAACACAGATACGCAGTATTTT | CASSQDLGGGNTDTQYF
TRBJ2-2 | TRBV10-1 | few | TRBD1 | TGCGCCAGCATGTCGTTCCATGGACAGGGTAGGAACACCGGGGAGCTGTTTTTT | CASMSFHGQGRNTGELFF
TRBJ2-7 | TRBV9 | many | NA | TGTGCCAGCAGCAGGTTGGAGGACTCCTACGAGCAGTACTTC | CASSRLEDSYEQYF
TRBJ2-5 | TRBV14 | NA | NA | TGTGCCAGCAGCCAAGAGGGACTTTCACTAGCCGGCAAGACCCAGTACTTC | CASSQEGLSLAGKTQYF
TRBJ2-7 | TRBV7-9 | many | TRBD1 | TGTGCCAGCAGCCACCCGGACAGGTCCCCTTACGAGCAGTACTTC | CASSHPDRSPYEQYF
TRBJ2-3 | TRBV7-2 | many | NA | TGTGCCAGCAGCTTATCTCCGATCCGAGGTTTGACGCAGTATTTT | CASSLSPIRGLTQYF
TRBJ2-3 | TRBV6-2/TRBV6-3 | few | TRBD1 | TGTGCCAGCAGTTACATCGGGGGACAGGGCACAGATACGCAGTATTTT | CASSYIGGQGTDTQYF
TRBJ2-7 | TRBV20-1 | NA | TRBD1 | TGCAGTGCTAGAGATAGTATGACAGGGAGCTACGAGCAGTACTTC | CSARDSMTGSYEQYF
TRBJ2-5 | TRBV24-1 | NA | TRBD1 | TGTGCCACCAGTGATCTTGCCTTAGGGACAGAAGAGACCCAGTACTTC | CATSDLALGTEETQYF
TRBJ1-2 | TRBV6-6 | few | NA | TGTGCCAGCAGTTACACAGCGAACTATGGCTACACCTTC | CASSYTANYGYTF
TRBJ1-1 | TRBV28 | NA | NA | TGTGCCAGCAGTTTACTCCAGGGTACGGCTTTCTTT | CASSLLQGTAFF
TRBJ2-4 | TRBV5-6 | few | NA | TGTGCCAGATCTCGGCGGCGGGACTTCAAAAACATTCAGTACTTC | CARSRRRDFKNIQYF
TRBJ1-3 | TRBV6-5 | NA | NA | TGTGCCAGCAGTTACTCGAAGGTCCGGGCTTCTGGAAACACCATATATTTT | CASSYSKVRASGNTIYF
TRBJ2-3 | TRBV15 | few | NA | TGTGCCACCAGCAGAGATCGAGGGGATACGCAGTATTTT | CATSRDRGDTQYF
TRBJ2-3 | TRBV7-7 | many | TRBD2 | TGTGCTAGCAGCCAGGGACTAGCGAACACAGATACGCAGTATTTT | CASSQGLANTDTQYF
TRBJ1-1 | TRBV29-1 | NA | NA | TGCAGCGTTGGGGCGGCAGGGCTGAACACTGAAGCTTTCTTT | CSVGAAGLNTEAFF
TRBJ2-1 | TRBV11-3 | NA | NA | TGTGCCAGCAGCTTAGATCTGGATAGTGAGCAGTTCTTC | CASSLDLDSEQFF
TRBJ2-7 | TRBV5-1 | many | NA | TGCGCCAGCAGCTTGGAGGGGCAGATCTACGAGCAGTACTTC | CASSLEGQIYEQYF